Sequencing of this T cell receptor (beta chain) was carried out in a study of T-cell reconstitution after alpha-beta-depleted transplantation in children. CDR3 size: 16 residues. Germline values: CDR1 MGHRA, CDR2 YSYEKL. The trim removed 1 base at V and 5 bases at J, leaving 4 bases unmatched. Preparing the TCRbeta library involved the use of unique molecular identifiers. TCRdb fed the PCR reads into MiXCR, producing one record per CDR3 protein. Of 300,000 or so distinct CDR3 sequences listed, about a quarter are singletons. Study-level results: Where alpha-beta T cells came from about two months after transplant was reportedly several hundred expanded graft clones. It was surviving recipient T cells and thymic progenitors that gave some patients high TCRbeta diversity at day 60. One year post-transplant, T-cell counts and diversity were largely derived from T cells produced anew.

This clonotype was seen repeatedly, ten times or more. Antigen: not known. Sequenced here: PBMCs, mostly from graft donor cells, sampled 180 days after TCRalphabeta/CD19-depleted stem cell transplant. The rearrangement links TRBV4-1 to TRBJ2-3; the match to TRBD2 covers 12 bases. The clonotype comes from a male patient younger than 18 who had a stem cell transplant for acute lymphoblastic leukemia, so the T cells may come from the graft donor. The CDR3 sequence: CASSQVLAGGQDTQYF. The CDR3 DNA reads TGCGCCAGCAGCCAAGTACTAGCGGGAGGTCAAGATACGCAGTATTTT.